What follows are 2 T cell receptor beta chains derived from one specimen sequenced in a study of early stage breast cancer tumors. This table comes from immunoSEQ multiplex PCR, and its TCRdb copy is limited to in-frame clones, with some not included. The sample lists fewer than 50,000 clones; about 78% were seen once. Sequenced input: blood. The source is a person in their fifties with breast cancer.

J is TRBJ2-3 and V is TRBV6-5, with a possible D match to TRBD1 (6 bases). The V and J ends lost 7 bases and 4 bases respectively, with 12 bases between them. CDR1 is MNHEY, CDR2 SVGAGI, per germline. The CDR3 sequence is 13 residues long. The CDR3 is CASTLQGSDTQYF. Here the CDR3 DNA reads TGTGCCAGCACATTGCAGGGGTCAGATACGCAGTATTTT.

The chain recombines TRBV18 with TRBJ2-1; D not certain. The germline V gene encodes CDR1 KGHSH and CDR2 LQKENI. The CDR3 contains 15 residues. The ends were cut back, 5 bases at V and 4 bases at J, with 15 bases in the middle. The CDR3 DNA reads TGTGCCAGCTCAGCTAGGAAGAAAACTTACAATGAGCAGTTCTTC. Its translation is CASSARKKTYNEQFF.